Listed below are T cell receptor beta chains from one sample, sequenced in a study of vaccination and CD4 T cells after COVID-19. These receptors are not linked to any known antigen. MiXCR, applied by TCRdb to the PCR reads, yields one record per CDR3 protein. Of approximately 15,000 distinct CDR3 sequences in the sample, roughly 50% were seen once. This specimen consisted of CD4+ T cells from blood, cultured in vitro, obtained before SARS-CoV-2 vaccination. These receptors originate from a human donor who had recovered from COVID-19. Each CDR3 is given with its conserved first and last residue. D genes are given only for firm matches. Rows may omit the clone size; those that give it use once, few, many or a size class.

>once|NA|TRBV21-1|TRBJ1-2
TGTGCCAGCAGCAAAGGCTTGCCGGGACACCGGATTGGTGGCTACACCTTC
CASSKGLPGHRIGGYTF
>once|NA|TRBV14|TRBJ2-7
TGTGCCAGCAGCCACGGGAGAACCCAAAGTGAGCAGTACTTC
CASSHGRTQSEQYF
>NA|NA|TRBV7-2|TRBJ2-7
TGTGCCAGCAGCTGGACTGACGACGAGCAGTACTTC
CASSWTDDEQYF
>NA|TRBD2|TRBV2|TRBJ2-5
TGTGCCAGCAGTCCTCCACTAGCGGGATTGGTTAATCCGTACTTC
CASSPPLAGLVNPYF
>few|NA|TRBV7-3|TRBJ2-2
TGTGCCAGCAGCATGACTGGCACCGGGGAGCTGTTTTTT
CASSMTGTGELFF
>NA|NA|TRBV28|TRBJ2-5
TGTGCCAGCAAACCACCACCGAGCAGGGGAAGGGAGACCCAGTACTTC
CASKPPPSRGRETQYF
>NA|TRBD2|TRBV6-2/TRBV6-3|TRBJ2-1
TGTGCCAGCAGTTACAGGGCGGGAGATGCCAAGCAGTTCTTC
CASSYRAGDAKQFF
>NA|NA|TRBV20-1|TRBJ2-1
TGCAGTGCTAGTATTCCCCCGCTAAATGAGCAGTTCTTC
CSASIPPLNEQFF
>NA|NA|TRBV18|TRBJ1-1
TGTGCCAGCTCACCTATCGACAGGAACACTGAAGCTTTCTTT
CASSPIDRNTEAFF
>NA|TRBD1|TRBV11-3|TRBJ2-5
TGTGCCAGCAGCCCGGGGACAGGGCGAGAGACCCAGTACTTC
CASSPGTGRETQYF
>NA|NA|TRBV12-3/TRBV12-4|TRBJ1-5
TGTGCCAGCAGTTTTTCAGTGGGCAGCCTGAATCAGCCCCAGCATTTT
CASSFSVGSLNQPQHF
>few|NA|TRBV7-3|TRBJ2-3
TGTGCCAGCAGCCGGGACTCTACAAGCACAGATACGCAGTATTTT
CASSRDSTSTDTQYF
>few|NA|TRBV2|TRBJ1-5
TGTGCCAGCGAATGGGGCCAAGGTCAGCCCCAGCATTTT
CASEWGQGQPQHF
>NA|TRBD2|TRBV7-3|TRBJ2-3
TGTGCCAGCGCGGGAGGGAACACAGATACGCAGTATTTT
CASAGGNTDTQYF
>NA|NA|TRBV20-1|TRBJ1-2
TGCAGTGCTAGCGAACAGACGAACTATGGCTACACCTTC
CSASEQTNYGYTF
>NA|NA|TRBV27|TRBJ1-2
TGTGCCAGCAGATCCTCACGATTAACAGGGTCTTCCTATGGCTACACCTTC
CASRSSRLTGSSYGYTF
>NA|NA|TRBV20-1|TRBJ2-5
TGCAGTGCCCGGGGGGCTAGCGCTCAAGAGACCCAGTACTTC
CSARGASAQETQYF
>few|NA|TRBV20-1|TRBJ2-5
TGCAGTGCTAGAGAGCACGGTCAAGAGACCCAGTACTTC
CSAREHGQETQYF
>NA|TRBD1|TRBV28|TRBJ1-5
TGTGCCAGCAGTCCATCGACAGGGGTAAGGAGCAATCAGCCCCAGCATTTT
CASSPSTGVRSNQPQHF
>NA|TRBD1|TRBV11-2|TRBJ2-5
TGTGCCAGCAGCTACCGGGACAGGGAAGGCGAGACCCAGTACTTC
CASSYRDREGETQYF
>few|TRBD2|TRBV6-1|TRBJ2-7
TGTGCCAGCAGTGAGCGGGAGACCTACGAGCAGTACTTC
CASSERETYEQYF
>few|NA|TRBV19|TRBJ2-3
TGTGCCAGTAGTATTGGCAGGATAAGCACAGATACGCAGTATTTT
CASSIGRISTDTQYF
>NA|TRBD2|TRBV7-9|TRBJ2-1
TGTGCCAGCAGCTCGGGGACTAGCGGGAGGAGCCAGGGGTCCTACAATGAGCAGTTCTTC
CASSSGTSGRSQGSYNEQFF
>NA|TRBD1|TRBV24-1|TRBJ2-3
TGTGCCACCAGTGAACAGGGGGATACGCAGTATTTT
CATSEQGDTQYF
>few|TRBD2|TRBV20-1|TRBJ2-7
TGCAGTGCTAGTGGCGGGGGCTCCTACGAGCAGTACTTC
CSASGGGSYEQYF
>NA|TRBD2|TRBV2|TRBJ2-5
TGTGCCAGCAAGGGACTAGCGGGAATAATCGGAGAGACCCAGTACTTC
CASKGLAGIIGETQYF
>NA|NA|TRBV5-4|TRBJ2-2
TGTGCCAGCAGCTTGGACGGGAACACCGGGGAGCTGTTTTTT
CASSLDGNTGELFF
>NA|TRBD1|TRBV5-5|TRBJ1-2
TGTGCCAGCAGCGCCGGGACAGGGAATTTGGGCTACACCTTC
CASSAGTGNLGYTF